These T cell receptor beta chains were read from a single sample in a study of OX40 agonist ivuxolimab in advanced cancers. Data came from immunoSEQ multiplex PCR; TCRdb stores just in-frame clones and leaves some out. The table has just under 65,000 clones, about four fifths seen once. Sequenced material: CD4+ or CD8+ T cells sorted from blood, taken in a trial of the OX40 agonist ivuxolimab. The receptors originated from an adult with an advanced solid tumor such as melanoma, head and neck, liver or kidney cancer. The CDR3 runs from the conserved cysteine through the conserved F or W. The order of the fields is CDR3 DNA, CDR3 protein, V gene, J gene, D gene, clone size. A D gene is named only where the DNA matches it firmly. Clone size is given for some rows only: seen once, a few or many times, or a class if the clone is expanded.

TGCGCCAGCAGCCCGAGGACTAGTGGAGATACGCAGTATTTT	CASSPRTSGDTQYF	TRBV4-3	TRBJ2-3	TRBD2	NA
TGTGCCAGCAGCCTCGAAGGGGTGTCCAATTCACCCCTCCACTTT	CASSLEGVSNSPLHF	TRBV5-4	TRBJ1-6	NA	NA
TGCGCCAGCAGCCAAATCGGATTGGGGCACACCGGGGAGCTGTTTTTT	CASSQIGLGHTGELFF	TRBV4-3	TRBJ2-2	NA	NA
TGTGCCAGCAGTGTGTCGGCGAACTATGGCTACACCTTC	CASSVSANYGYTF	TRBV2	TRBJ1-2	NA	NA
TGTGCCAGCAGCTCGAGTGGGGGCAAGAACTACAATGAGCAGTTCTTC	CASSSSGGKNYNEQFF	TRBV7-2	TRBJ2-1	NA	once
TGTGCCAGCAGTGTTGCCCCCGGGGGTACTGAAGCTTTCTTT	CASSVAPGGTEAFF	TRBV6-1	TRBJ1-1	NA	once
TGTGCCAGCAGTGGGACAGTAGACTATGGCTACACCTTC	CASSGTVDYGYTF	TRBV2	TRBJ1-2	NA	NA
TGTGCTAGTGGTCCGGGACTAATCATGAACACTGAAGCTTTCTTT	CASGPGLIMNTEAFF	TRBV12-5	TRBJ1-1	NA	NA
TGTGCCAGCAGCTCCCCCGGGGCGGGCAGAGATACGCAGTATTTT	CASSSPGAGRDTQYF	TRBV11-2	TRBJ2-3	NA	NA
TGTGCCAGCAGTGAACGACGGCGGGGGGATTTCACAGATACGCAGTATTTT	CASSERRRGDFTDTQYF	TRBV2	TRBJ2-3	TRBD2	medium-sized
TGTGCCAGCAGCCAAGATTTGGGGGCTGATAATTCACCCCTCCACTTT	CASSQDLGADNSPLHF	TRBV4-2	TRBJ1-6	NA	NA
TGTGCCAGCGGACTAGCGGTCGAGACCCAGTACTTC	CASGLAVETQYF	TRBV7-8	TRBJ2-5	TRBD2	few
TGTGCCAGCAGCAACAGTGGGACAGGGGGATCCGAGCAGTACTTC	CASSNSGTGGSEQYF	TRBV7-7	TRBJ2-7	TRBD1	NA
TGTGCCAGCAGTCCCGTTGAGGGGGCGAAGGGCAATCAGCCCCAGCATTTT	CASSPVEGAKGNQPQHF	TRBV27	TRBJ1-5	TRBD1	NA
TGTGCCAGCAGCTTGGCCTTACAGGGAGGGGCCAACGTCCTGACTTTC	CASSLALQGGANVLTF	TRBV5-5	TRBJ2-6	NA	NA
TGCGCCAGCAGCAGGGACAGGGCGGATAGGAATGAGCAGTTCTTC	CASSRDRADRNEQFF	TRBV5-1	TRBJ2-1	TRBD1	NA
TGTGCCAGCAGCTTGACGAAGGGAAAGGACATTCAGTACTTC	CASSLTKGKDIQYF	TRBV5-6	TRBJ2-4	NA	NA
TGTGCCACACGGCCGCACTCTGGGGCCAACGTCCTGACTTTC	CATRPHSGANVLTF	TRBV19	TRBJ2-6	NA	NA
TGTGCCACCGGAGGAGAGATGAACACTGAAGCTTTCTTT	CATGGEMNTEAFF	TRBV15	TRBJ1-1	NA	NA
TGTGCCAGCAGGGCCGCTAGCGGGGGGGCCGAGACCCAGTACTTC	CASRAASGGAETQYF	TRBV6-1	TRBJ2-5	TRBD2	NA
TGTGCCAGCAGCCAAGATTTTGTGGGAGGCAATGGCTACACCTTC	CASSQDFVGGNGYTF	TRBV14	TRBJ1-2	NA	NA
TGCGCCAGCAGCACCGGGACGCTGAGTTTAGCCCAGTACTTC	CASSTGTLSLAQYF	TRBV5-1	TRBJ2-5	NA	NA
TGTGCCAGCAGTTACCTGGGACAGGGGGGGAGCTACACCTTC	CASSYLGQGGSYTF	TRBV28	TRBJ1-2	TRBD1	few
TGCGCCAGCAGGGGAAGGACTATGAACACTGAAGCTTTCTTT	CASRGRTMNTEAFF	TRBV4-1	TRBJ1-1	NA	few
TGTGCCAGCAGTTGGGGACAGGGCTATGGCTACACCTTC	CASSWGQGYGYTF	TRBV27	TRBJ1-2	TRBD1	NA
TGTGCCAGTACACCGACAGGGGTCTTCATCTATGGCTACACCTTC	CASTPTGVFIYGYTF	TRBV19	TRBJ1-2	TRBD1	NA
TGTGCCAGCAGTAGAGACAGGTTCACTGAAGCTTTCTTT	CASSRDRFTEAFF	TRBV2	TRBJ1-1	NA	NA
TGTGCCAGCAGTCGCACTGATCGGAGGGATACGCAGTATTTT	CASSRTDRRDTQYF	TRBV5-4	TRBJ2-3	NA	many
TGTGCCAGCAGTACCCACAGCAATCAGCCCCAGCATTTT	CASSTHSNQPQHF	TRBV6-6	TRBJ1-5	NA	NA
TGTGCCAGCAGCTTACGGGACGGGCAGTACTTC	CASSLRDGQYF	TRBV5-4	TRBJ2-7	NA	NA
TGTGCCAGCTCACCGAGCTTTGACAGGGAGGCTGAAGCTTTCTTT	CASSPSFDREAEAFF	TRBV18	TRBJ1-1	TRBD1	NA
TGTGCCAGCAGTTTCTCCGGGGGGGGCTACACCTTC	CASSFSGGGYTF	TRBV27	TRBJ1-2	NA	NA
TGTGCCAGCAGCTTGACAGGGGGAAACACCATATATTTT	CASSLTGGNTIYF	TRBV5-4	TRBJ1-3	NA	NA
TGCGCCAGCAGCTTGGACGCAGTCTCTGGAAACACCATATATTTT	CASSLDAVSGNTIYF	TRBV5-1	TRBJ1-3	NA	NA
TGTGCCAGCAGCCCCCCAACGGAGAATTCACCCCTCCACTTT	CASSPPTENSPLHF	TRBV6-6	TRBJ1-6	NA	NA
TGTGCCTGGAGTCGCGACAGGGGTGGAGGAAACACCATATATTTT	CAWSRDRGGGNTIYF	TRBV30	TRBJ1-3	TRBD1	NA
TGTGCCAGCAGCTTAGCAGCGGGGGGGCCGGATACGCAGTATTTT	CASSLAAGGPDTQYF	TRBV7-9	TRBJ2-3	TRBD2	NA
TGTGCCAGCAGCTTAGATAGAAAAGGGGTCGTCCTCGGGGAGGTGTTTTTT	CASSLDRKGVVLGEVFF	TRBV7-8	TRBJ1-4	NA	once
TGTGCCAGCACGGGAGGGCCAGACACTGAAGCTTTCTTT	CASTGGPDTEAFF	TRBV7-2	TRBJ1-1	NA	NA
TGTGCCAGCAGCTTAGTCTCAGGGATCGGGACTAATGAAAAACTGTTTTTT	CASSLVSGIGTNEKLFF	TRBV7-9	TRBJ1-4	NA	NA
TGTGCCAGTAGTATAGGGTTGGGTAGCGGGGGAGCCATTCCCCTCCTATCCACAGATACGCAGTATTTT	CASSIGLGSGGAIPLLSTDTQYF	TRBV19	TRBJ2-3	TRBD2	NA
TGTGCCAGCAGTGAAGGGGGCAGGGAGGGTGGCTACACCTTC	CASSEGGREGGYTF	TRBV25-1	TRBJ1-2	NA	NA
TGCAGCGCCGGATTGAACACTGAAGCTTTCTTT	CSAGLNTEAFF	TRBV29-1	TRBJ1-1	NA	NA
TGCGCCAGCAGCGTCTCCGGGACAGTAGACACCGGGGAGCTGTTTTTT	CASSVSGTVDTGELFF	TRBV5-1	TRBJ2-2	TRBD1	few
TGTGCCAGCAGCGTAGAGGTGGAGGGAAGAGCTTTCTTT	CASSVEVEGRAFF	TRBV9	TRBJ1-1	NA	NA
TGTGCCAGCAGCTCAGGGGGCGGCAATAATTCACCCCTCCACTTT	CASSSGGGNNSPLHF	TRBV11-2	TRBJ1-6	TRBD1	NA
TGTGCCAGCAGCCCCGGGACCTCGGGGAAAAACATTCAGTACTTC	CASSPGTSGKNIQYF	TRBV6-5	TRBJ2-4	NA	NA
TGTGCCAGCTCACCACTGGGAGCAATTAACACCGGGGAGCTGTTTTTT	CASSPLGAINTGELFF	TRBV18	TRBJ2-2	NA	NA
TGTGCCAGCAGCTTAATGGGACAGGGAGGCGAGCAGTACTTC	CASSLMGQGGEQYF	TRBV14	TRBJ2-7	TRBD1	NA
TGTGCCAGCAGCTTGCGGATGTCGGGTGGGTACTATGGCTACACCTTC	CASSLRMSGGYYGYTF	TRBV5-6	TRBJ1-2	NA	NA
TGTGCCAGCAGCGTCGCCGGAGGTGCGGGTCAGCCCCAGCATTTT	CASSVAGGAGQPQHF	TRBV9	TRBJ1-5	NA	NA
TGTGCCAGCAACACGGGGGGTATGATTCCCGGGGAGCTGTTTTTT	CASNTGGMIPGELFF	TRBV5-4	TRBJ2-2	TRBD2	NA
TGCGCCAGCAGCCGGGAGGGGTGGGGGAATTCACCCCTCCACTTT	CASSREGWGNSPLHF	TRBV4-3	TRBJ1-6	NA	NA